The T cell receptor (beta chain) described here comes from a study of blood T cell repertoires in COVID-19. TCRdb's copy holds only in-frame clones and misses some; the assay was immunoSEQ multiplex PCR. Of around 250,000 clones detected, roughly 91% appear once; the ten largest clones hold around 4%. This CDR3 has 12 residues. The germline V and J ends were trimmed by 3 bases and 2 bases, with 7 bases remaining between them. Germline lookup yields CDR1 DFQATT and CDR2 SNEGSKA (reference sequence). The clonotype comes from a woman aged 25 to 45 who had recovered from COVID-19. The genes are TRBV20-1 and TRBJ1-2; unclear D gene. Sequencing input: PBMCs or T cells enriched from blood (not recorded which). CDR3 bases: TGCAGTGCTAGTACATTAAACTATGGCTACACCTTC. Protein: CSASTLNYGYTF.